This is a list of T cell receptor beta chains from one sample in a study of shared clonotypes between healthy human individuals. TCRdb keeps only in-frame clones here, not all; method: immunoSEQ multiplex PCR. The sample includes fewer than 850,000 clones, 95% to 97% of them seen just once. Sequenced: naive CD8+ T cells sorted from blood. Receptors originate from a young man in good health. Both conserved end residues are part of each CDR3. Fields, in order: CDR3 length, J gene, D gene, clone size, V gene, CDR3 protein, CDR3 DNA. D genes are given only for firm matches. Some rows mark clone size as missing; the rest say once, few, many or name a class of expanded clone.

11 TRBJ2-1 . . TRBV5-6 CASSSGNEQFF TGTGCCAGCAGCTCAGGGAATGAGCAGTTCTTC
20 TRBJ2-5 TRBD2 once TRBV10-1 CASKLNTLTSGRSEGETQYF TGCGCCAGCAAGTTAAATACCTTGACTAGCGGGAGATCTGAGGGAGAGACCCAGTACTTC
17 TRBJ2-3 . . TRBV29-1 CSVEGPGSPKDPDTQYF TGCAGCGTTGAAGGCCCCGGGTCCCCGAAGGATCCAGATACGCAGTATTTT
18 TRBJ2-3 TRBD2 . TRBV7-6 CASRLLAGEEGSTDTQYF TGTGCCAGCAGATTACTAGCGGGAGAAGAAGGTTCCACAGATACGCAGTATTTT
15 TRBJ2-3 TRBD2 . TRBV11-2 CASSLVSGATDTQYF TGTGCCAGCAGCTTAGTCAGCGGGGCCACAGATACGCAGTATTTT
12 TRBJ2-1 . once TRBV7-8 CASSLSRNEQFF TGTGCCAGCAGCTTATCCCGCAATGAGCAGTTCTTC
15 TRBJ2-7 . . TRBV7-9 CASSHYGRGSYEQYF TGTGCCAGCAGCCATTACGGTCGGGGGAGTTACGAGCAGTACTTC
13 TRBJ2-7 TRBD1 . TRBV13 CASSSGTVYEQYF TGTGCCAGCAGCTCCGGGACAGTCTACGAGCAGTACTTC
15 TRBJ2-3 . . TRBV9 CASSVEGQVTDTQYF TGTGCCAGCAGCGTAGAGGGGCAGGTCACAGATACGCAGTATTTT
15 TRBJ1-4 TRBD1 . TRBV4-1 CASSPRGLGNEKLFF TGCGCCAGCAGCCCAAGGGGGCTAGGTAATGAAAAACTGTTTTTT
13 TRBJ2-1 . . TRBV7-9 CASIQGSYNEQFF TGTGCCAGCATCCAAGGATCCTACAATGAGCAGTTCTTC
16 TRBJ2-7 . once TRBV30 CAWSVDPSKSSYEQYF TGTGCCTGGAGTGTAGATCCTAGCAAGAGCTCCTACGAGCAGTACTTC
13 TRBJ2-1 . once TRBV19 CASSLGGGGEQFF TGTGCCAGTAGTCTAGGTGGGGGTGGAGAGCAGTTCTTC
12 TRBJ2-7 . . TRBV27 CASSRSGYEQYF TGTGCCAGCAGCAGGAGCGGATACGAGCAGTACTTC
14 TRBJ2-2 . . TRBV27 CASSAGLGGGELFF TGTGCCAGCAGCGCGGGACTGGGCGGCGGGGAGCTGTTTTTT
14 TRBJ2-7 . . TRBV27 CASSSYRDFYEQYF TGTGCCAGCAGTTCTTACCGGGACTTCTACGAGCAGTACTTC